This T cell receptor beta chain was retrieved from a study of beta chain features in type 1 diabetes. All of the isolated RNA was reverse transcribed, so expressed TCRB transcripts were sequenced. Produced via immunoSEQ multiplex PCR; TCRdb's table is partial and in-frame only. The sample has hundreds of thousands of clones, more than 13% seen once. This clone has just a few counts. The target antigen is unknown. Study-wide results and caveats: Type 1 diabetes patients showed a moderate but significant shortening of TCRB CDR3s in all four CD4+ subsets.

The CDR3 is made up of 15 amino acids. Germline assignment: CDR1 SGHTA and CDR2 FQGNSA. V was clipped by 3 bases and J by 3 bases; unmatched bases: 8. This TCR was sampled from a man in his late teens or twenties with type 1 diabetes. The chain has TRBV7-2 and TRBJ2-7, with TRBD1 matching 7 bases. Sample: naive CD4+ T cells from blood. The CDR3 region is CASSLATGRGYEQYF. CDR3 DNA sequence: TGTGCCAGCAGCTTGGCGACAGGGAGAGGCTACGAGCAGTACTTC.